The entry below describes one TCR beta chain. Profiling relied on immunoSEQ multiplex PCR, and the TCRdb table lists in-frame clones only, not all of them. The table lists some 550,000 clones, roughly 97% of them singletons. This specimen belongs to a study of shared clonotypes between healthy human individuals. The CDR3 spans 15 residues. The V gene's germline CDR1 is MDHEN and CDR2 SYDVKM. V shed 1 base and J shed 4 bases, with 13 bases lying between them. The sequencing input was naive CD4+ T cells sorted from blood. Regarding subset: CD45RA+ positively selected. V and J are TRBV28 and TRBJ1-1, with D possibly matching TRBD1 (5 bases). The clonotype was recovered from a woman between 25 and 40 years old in good health. CDR3 coding DNA: TGTGCCAGCAGTTTATTAGGAGGGGCCGGCACTGAAGCTTTCTTT. Protein: CASSLLGGAGTEAFF.